This T cell receptor (beta chain) was sequenced for a study of tumor-infiltrating lymphocytes in primary liver carcinoma. The researchers obtained blood RNA from unsorted whole blood and also extracted germline DNA. Patients carried chronic HBV infection without prior treatment. The CDR3 covers 13 residues. Germline CDR1 reads MNHEY; CDR2 reads SVGAGI. Priming with a constant-region primer yielded TCR beta cDNA from about 480 ng total RNA. It was through three nested multiplex PCR rounds of slightly modified ARM-PCR that TCR beta libraries arose. Two initial PCR rounds of about 11 cycles each paired TRBV1-TRBV30 forward primers with a C-beta reverse primer. MiXCR was run by TCRdb on the multiplex PCR reads, yielding one entry per CDR3 protein. Counted here are 300,000 to 350,000 distinct CDR3 sequences, approximately 54% occurring once; the ten biggest clones make up more than 15%.

The chain has TRBV6-5 and TRBJ1-5; a possible D gene is TRBD1 (5 bases). The specimen was peripheral blood. The TCR comes from a woman aged 25 to 39 with primary liver carcinoma and hepatitis B virus infection. CDR3: CGTPGNSNQPQHF. Here the CDR3 DNA reads TGTGGCACACCAGGGAATAGCAATCAGCCCCAGCATTTT.